Sequencing of this T cell receptor (beta chain) was carried out in a study of T cells in Graves' hyperthyroidism and ophthalmopathy. The CDR3 loop spans 14 amino acids. Trimming took 6 bases from V and 0 from J, leaving 11 bases between them. The germline V gene has CDR1 SGHVT and CDR2 SQSDAQ. Researchers took RNA transcripts and amplified the TCR beta CDR3 regions from them. HTBI primers were used for first-round RT-PCR of the TCR CDR3. MiXCR was run by TCRdb on the multiplex PCR reads, yielding one entry per CDR3 protein. This sample carries about 700,000 distinct CDR3 sequences, 40% to 55% of them seen once, and the ten largest clones take about 7.2%. Pregnant or lactating patients were excluded, as were those with uncontrolled infection or other autoimmune disease. Diagnosing involved the use of clinical symptoms, serum thyroxine and TRAb, thyroid ultrasound and orbital computed tomography.

The V and J genes are TRBV7-4 and TRBJ1-1; D gene unclear. Sample: peripheral blood or thyroid tissue (not recorded which). The receptor was derived from an adult man with Graves' disease, either hyperthyroidism or ophthalmopathy (not recorded which). The CDR3 nucleotides read TGTGCCAGCAGTTTCGCGGAATTGAACACTGAAGCTTTCTTT. It translates to CASSFAELNTEAFF.